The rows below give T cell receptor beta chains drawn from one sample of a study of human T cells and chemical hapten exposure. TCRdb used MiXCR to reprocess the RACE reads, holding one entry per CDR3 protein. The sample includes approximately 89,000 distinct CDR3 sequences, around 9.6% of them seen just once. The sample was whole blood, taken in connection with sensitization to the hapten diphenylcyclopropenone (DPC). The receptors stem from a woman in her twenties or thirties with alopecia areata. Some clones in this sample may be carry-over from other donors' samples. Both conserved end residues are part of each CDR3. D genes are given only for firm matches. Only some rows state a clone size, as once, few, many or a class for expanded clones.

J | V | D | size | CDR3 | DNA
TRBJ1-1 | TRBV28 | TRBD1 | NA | CASRPGQGGTEAFF | TGTGCCAGCAGACCCGGACAGGGGGGCACTGAAGCTTTCTTT
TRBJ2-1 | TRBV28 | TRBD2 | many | CASSLLPAGVNNEQFF | TGTGCCAGCAGTTTACTCCCCGCGGGAGTGAACAATGAGCAGTTCTTC
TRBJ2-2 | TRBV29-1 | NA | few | CSVSGAAGELFF | TGCAGCGTTAGTGGAGCTGCCGGGGAGCTGTTTTTT
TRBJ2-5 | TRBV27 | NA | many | CASSFGRGSQTQYF | TGTGCCAGCAGTTTCGGCCGGGGGTCGCAGACCCAGTACTTC
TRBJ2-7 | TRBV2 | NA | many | CASSQDYEQYF | TGTGCCAGCAGTCAAGATTACGAGCAGTACTTC
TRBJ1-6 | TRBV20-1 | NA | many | CSARDRFAGRYNSPLHF | TGCAGTGCTAGAGATCGTTTTGCGGGACGGTATAATTCACCCCTCCACTTT
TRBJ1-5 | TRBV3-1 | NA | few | CASSQEGSNQPQHF | TGTGCCAGCAGCCAAGAGGGCAGCAATCAGCCCCAGCATTTT
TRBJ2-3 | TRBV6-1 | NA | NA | CASSGATPSTDTQYF | TGTGCCAGCAGTGGAGCTACCCCTAGCACAGATACGCAGTATTTT
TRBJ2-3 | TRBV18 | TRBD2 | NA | CASSPRLAGSTDTQYF | TGTGCCAGCTCACCGCGACTAGCGGGAAGCACAGATACGCAGTATTTT
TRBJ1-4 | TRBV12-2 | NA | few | CASRLADIEKLFF | TGTGCAAGTCGCTTAGCGGATATTGAAAAACTGTTTTTT
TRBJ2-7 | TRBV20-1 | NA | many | CSARFGVSPHEQYF | TGCAGTGCCCGATTCGGGGTTTCACCCCACGAGCAGTACTTC
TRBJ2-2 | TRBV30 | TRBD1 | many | CAWDRGPLTAGELFF | TGTGCCTGGGACAGGGGGCCCCTGACCGCCGGGGAGCTGTTTTTT
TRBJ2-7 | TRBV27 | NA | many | CASGTNQGYEQYF | TGTGCCAGCGGAACCAATCAGGGCTACGAGCAGTACTTC
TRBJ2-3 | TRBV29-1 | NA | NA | CSVEGLRGSDTQYF | TGCAGCGTTGAAGGTTTACGGGGGTCGGATACGCAGTATTTT
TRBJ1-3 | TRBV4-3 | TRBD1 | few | CASSQDRGTLSGNTIYF | TGCGCCAGCAGCCAGGACAGGGGGACCCTCTCTGGAAACACCATATATTTT
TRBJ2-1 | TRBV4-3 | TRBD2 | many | CASSQDIMGGRLAGYNEQFF | TGCGCCAGCAGCCAAGATATCATGGGCGGACGGCTAGCGGGGTACAATGAGCAGTTCTTC
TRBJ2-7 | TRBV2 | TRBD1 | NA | CASIQGTGGGEQYF | TGTGCCAGCATCCAGGGGACAGGGGGTGGTGAGCAGTACTTC
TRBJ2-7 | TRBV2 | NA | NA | CASSRGQFEQYF | TGTGCCAGCAGCCGAGGACAGTTCGAGCAGTACTTC
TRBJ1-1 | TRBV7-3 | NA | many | CASSLGMNTEAFF | TGTGCCAGCAGCTTAGGGATGAACACTGAAGCTTTCTTT
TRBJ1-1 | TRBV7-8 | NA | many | CASSLFHGDTEAFF | TGTGCCAGCAGCTTATTTCACGGTGACACTGAAGCTTTCTTT
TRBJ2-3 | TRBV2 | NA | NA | CASRQQSTDTQYF | TGTGCCAGCAGACAACAAAGCACAGATACGCAGTATTTT
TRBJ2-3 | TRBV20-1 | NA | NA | CSAREQGYTDTQYF | TGCAGTGCGAGGGAACAGGGCTACACAGATACGCAGTATTTT
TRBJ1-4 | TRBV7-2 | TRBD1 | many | CASSQTGVALREKLFF | TGTGCCAGCAGCCAGACAGGGGTCGCGTTACGAGAAAAACTGTTTTTT
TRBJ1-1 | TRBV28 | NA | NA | CASSLGQHTEAFF | TGTGCCAGCAGTTTAGGACAGCACACTGAAGCTTTCTTT
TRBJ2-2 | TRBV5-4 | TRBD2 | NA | CASSWDTSGANTGELFF | TGTGCCAGCAGCTGGGACACTAGCGGGGCTAACACCGGGGAGCTGTTTTTT
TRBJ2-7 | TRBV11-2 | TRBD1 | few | CASSPGTGYEQYF | TGTGCCAGCAGCCCGGGGACAGGCTACGAGCAGTACTTC
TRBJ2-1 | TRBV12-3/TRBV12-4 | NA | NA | CASSRGRGTYNEQFF | TGTGCCAGCAGCCGGGGGCGGGGTACCTACAATGAGCAGTTCTTC
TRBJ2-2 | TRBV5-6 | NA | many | CASSLLAKSNTGELFF | TGTGCCAGCAGCTTGTTGGCTAAATCGAACACCGGGGAGCTGTTTTTT
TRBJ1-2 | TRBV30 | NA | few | CAWSEGRDDGYTF | TGTGCCTGGAGTGAGGGTAGGGATGATGGCTACACCTTC
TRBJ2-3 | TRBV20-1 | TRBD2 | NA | CSARLAGVVDTQYF | TGCAGTGCTCGACTAGCGGGAGTCGTTGATACGCAGTATTTT
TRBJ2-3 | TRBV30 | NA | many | CACRPSVFSTDTQYF | TGTGCCTGCAGACCTTCGGTTTTTAGCACAGATACGCAGTATTTT
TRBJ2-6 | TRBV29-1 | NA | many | CSAALPDFGANVLTF | TGCAGCGCCGCCCTACCAGATTTTGGGGCCAACGTCCTGACTTTC
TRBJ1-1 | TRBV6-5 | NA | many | CASSYSDRGWYTEAFF | TGTGCCAGCAGTTACTCGGATCGGGGCTGGTACACTGAAGCTTTCTTT
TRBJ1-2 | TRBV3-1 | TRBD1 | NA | CASSPAGQGDYGYTF | TGTGCCAGCAGCCCTGCCGGACAGGGGGACTATGGCTACACCTTC
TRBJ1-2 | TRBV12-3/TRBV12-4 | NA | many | CASSQQAPDGYTF | TGTGCCAGCAGTCAGCAAGCACCAGATGGCTACACCTTC
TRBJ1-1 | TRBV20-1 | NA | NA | CSARDEGSEAFF | TGCAGTGCTAGAGATGAGGGGTCTGAAGCTTTCTTT
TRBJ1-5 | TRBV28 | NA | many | CASSSSQPQHF | TGTGCCAGCAGTTCAAGTCAGCCCCAGCATTTT
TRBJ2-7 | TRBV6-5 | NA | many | CASSYSPGVGYEQYF | TGTGCCAGCAGTTACTCACCAGGCGTCGGTTACGAGCAGTACTTC
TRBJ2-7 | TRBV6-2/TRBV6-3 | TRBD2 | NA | CASSPGTSGTYEQYF | TGTGCCAGCAGCCCAGGGACTAGCGGAACCTACGAGCAGTACTTC
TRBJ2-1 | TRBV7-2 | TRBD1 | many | CASSPRDSPYNEQFF | TGTGCCAGCAGCCCCCGGGACAGCCCTTACAATGAGCAGTTCTTC
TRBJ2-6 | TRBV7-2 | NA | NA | CASSLVRDTYGANVLTF | TGTGCCAGCAGCTTAGTCCGGGACACTTATGGGGCCAACGTCCTGACTTTC
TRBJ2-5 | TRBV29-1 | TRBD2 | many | CSVRGLAGYQETQYF | TGCAGCGTCCGGGGACTAGCGGGGTATCAGGAGACCCAGTACTTC
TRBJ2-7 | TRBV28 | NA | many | CASKGLGVPYEQYF | TGTGCCAGCAAAGGGTTAGGTGTTCCCTACGAGCAGTACTTC